The T cell receptor (beta chain) under discussion was sequenced for a study of cytomegalovirus exposure and HLA in healthy donors. Whole-study context: An analysis done earlier identified roughly 120 million unique TCR beta sequences from approximately 170 million T cells.

This donor has no recorded CMV serostatus. The CDR3 has 17 amino acids. The germline gives CDR1 LGHNA, CDR2 YNFKEQ. V shed 1 base and J 9 bases; nucleotides not matched to a gene: 15. Researchers ran the PCR with 60 Vbeta and 13 Jbeta primers. TCRdb's copy holds only in-frame clones and misses some; the assay was immunoSEQ multiplex PCR. Of some 130,000 clones in the sample, 80% are singletons; the top ten hold less than 5%. This receptor was taken from a man aged 25 to 45 in good health. Sequencing was carried out using PBMCs. This rearrangement joins TRBV4-2 to TRBJ2-1; 7 positions match TRBD2. The CDR3 spells CASSQAGPQRDLTEQFF. The CDR3 DNA reads as TGTGCCAGCAGCCAAGCTGGTCCCCAGCGGGATTTAACTGAGCAGTTCTTC.